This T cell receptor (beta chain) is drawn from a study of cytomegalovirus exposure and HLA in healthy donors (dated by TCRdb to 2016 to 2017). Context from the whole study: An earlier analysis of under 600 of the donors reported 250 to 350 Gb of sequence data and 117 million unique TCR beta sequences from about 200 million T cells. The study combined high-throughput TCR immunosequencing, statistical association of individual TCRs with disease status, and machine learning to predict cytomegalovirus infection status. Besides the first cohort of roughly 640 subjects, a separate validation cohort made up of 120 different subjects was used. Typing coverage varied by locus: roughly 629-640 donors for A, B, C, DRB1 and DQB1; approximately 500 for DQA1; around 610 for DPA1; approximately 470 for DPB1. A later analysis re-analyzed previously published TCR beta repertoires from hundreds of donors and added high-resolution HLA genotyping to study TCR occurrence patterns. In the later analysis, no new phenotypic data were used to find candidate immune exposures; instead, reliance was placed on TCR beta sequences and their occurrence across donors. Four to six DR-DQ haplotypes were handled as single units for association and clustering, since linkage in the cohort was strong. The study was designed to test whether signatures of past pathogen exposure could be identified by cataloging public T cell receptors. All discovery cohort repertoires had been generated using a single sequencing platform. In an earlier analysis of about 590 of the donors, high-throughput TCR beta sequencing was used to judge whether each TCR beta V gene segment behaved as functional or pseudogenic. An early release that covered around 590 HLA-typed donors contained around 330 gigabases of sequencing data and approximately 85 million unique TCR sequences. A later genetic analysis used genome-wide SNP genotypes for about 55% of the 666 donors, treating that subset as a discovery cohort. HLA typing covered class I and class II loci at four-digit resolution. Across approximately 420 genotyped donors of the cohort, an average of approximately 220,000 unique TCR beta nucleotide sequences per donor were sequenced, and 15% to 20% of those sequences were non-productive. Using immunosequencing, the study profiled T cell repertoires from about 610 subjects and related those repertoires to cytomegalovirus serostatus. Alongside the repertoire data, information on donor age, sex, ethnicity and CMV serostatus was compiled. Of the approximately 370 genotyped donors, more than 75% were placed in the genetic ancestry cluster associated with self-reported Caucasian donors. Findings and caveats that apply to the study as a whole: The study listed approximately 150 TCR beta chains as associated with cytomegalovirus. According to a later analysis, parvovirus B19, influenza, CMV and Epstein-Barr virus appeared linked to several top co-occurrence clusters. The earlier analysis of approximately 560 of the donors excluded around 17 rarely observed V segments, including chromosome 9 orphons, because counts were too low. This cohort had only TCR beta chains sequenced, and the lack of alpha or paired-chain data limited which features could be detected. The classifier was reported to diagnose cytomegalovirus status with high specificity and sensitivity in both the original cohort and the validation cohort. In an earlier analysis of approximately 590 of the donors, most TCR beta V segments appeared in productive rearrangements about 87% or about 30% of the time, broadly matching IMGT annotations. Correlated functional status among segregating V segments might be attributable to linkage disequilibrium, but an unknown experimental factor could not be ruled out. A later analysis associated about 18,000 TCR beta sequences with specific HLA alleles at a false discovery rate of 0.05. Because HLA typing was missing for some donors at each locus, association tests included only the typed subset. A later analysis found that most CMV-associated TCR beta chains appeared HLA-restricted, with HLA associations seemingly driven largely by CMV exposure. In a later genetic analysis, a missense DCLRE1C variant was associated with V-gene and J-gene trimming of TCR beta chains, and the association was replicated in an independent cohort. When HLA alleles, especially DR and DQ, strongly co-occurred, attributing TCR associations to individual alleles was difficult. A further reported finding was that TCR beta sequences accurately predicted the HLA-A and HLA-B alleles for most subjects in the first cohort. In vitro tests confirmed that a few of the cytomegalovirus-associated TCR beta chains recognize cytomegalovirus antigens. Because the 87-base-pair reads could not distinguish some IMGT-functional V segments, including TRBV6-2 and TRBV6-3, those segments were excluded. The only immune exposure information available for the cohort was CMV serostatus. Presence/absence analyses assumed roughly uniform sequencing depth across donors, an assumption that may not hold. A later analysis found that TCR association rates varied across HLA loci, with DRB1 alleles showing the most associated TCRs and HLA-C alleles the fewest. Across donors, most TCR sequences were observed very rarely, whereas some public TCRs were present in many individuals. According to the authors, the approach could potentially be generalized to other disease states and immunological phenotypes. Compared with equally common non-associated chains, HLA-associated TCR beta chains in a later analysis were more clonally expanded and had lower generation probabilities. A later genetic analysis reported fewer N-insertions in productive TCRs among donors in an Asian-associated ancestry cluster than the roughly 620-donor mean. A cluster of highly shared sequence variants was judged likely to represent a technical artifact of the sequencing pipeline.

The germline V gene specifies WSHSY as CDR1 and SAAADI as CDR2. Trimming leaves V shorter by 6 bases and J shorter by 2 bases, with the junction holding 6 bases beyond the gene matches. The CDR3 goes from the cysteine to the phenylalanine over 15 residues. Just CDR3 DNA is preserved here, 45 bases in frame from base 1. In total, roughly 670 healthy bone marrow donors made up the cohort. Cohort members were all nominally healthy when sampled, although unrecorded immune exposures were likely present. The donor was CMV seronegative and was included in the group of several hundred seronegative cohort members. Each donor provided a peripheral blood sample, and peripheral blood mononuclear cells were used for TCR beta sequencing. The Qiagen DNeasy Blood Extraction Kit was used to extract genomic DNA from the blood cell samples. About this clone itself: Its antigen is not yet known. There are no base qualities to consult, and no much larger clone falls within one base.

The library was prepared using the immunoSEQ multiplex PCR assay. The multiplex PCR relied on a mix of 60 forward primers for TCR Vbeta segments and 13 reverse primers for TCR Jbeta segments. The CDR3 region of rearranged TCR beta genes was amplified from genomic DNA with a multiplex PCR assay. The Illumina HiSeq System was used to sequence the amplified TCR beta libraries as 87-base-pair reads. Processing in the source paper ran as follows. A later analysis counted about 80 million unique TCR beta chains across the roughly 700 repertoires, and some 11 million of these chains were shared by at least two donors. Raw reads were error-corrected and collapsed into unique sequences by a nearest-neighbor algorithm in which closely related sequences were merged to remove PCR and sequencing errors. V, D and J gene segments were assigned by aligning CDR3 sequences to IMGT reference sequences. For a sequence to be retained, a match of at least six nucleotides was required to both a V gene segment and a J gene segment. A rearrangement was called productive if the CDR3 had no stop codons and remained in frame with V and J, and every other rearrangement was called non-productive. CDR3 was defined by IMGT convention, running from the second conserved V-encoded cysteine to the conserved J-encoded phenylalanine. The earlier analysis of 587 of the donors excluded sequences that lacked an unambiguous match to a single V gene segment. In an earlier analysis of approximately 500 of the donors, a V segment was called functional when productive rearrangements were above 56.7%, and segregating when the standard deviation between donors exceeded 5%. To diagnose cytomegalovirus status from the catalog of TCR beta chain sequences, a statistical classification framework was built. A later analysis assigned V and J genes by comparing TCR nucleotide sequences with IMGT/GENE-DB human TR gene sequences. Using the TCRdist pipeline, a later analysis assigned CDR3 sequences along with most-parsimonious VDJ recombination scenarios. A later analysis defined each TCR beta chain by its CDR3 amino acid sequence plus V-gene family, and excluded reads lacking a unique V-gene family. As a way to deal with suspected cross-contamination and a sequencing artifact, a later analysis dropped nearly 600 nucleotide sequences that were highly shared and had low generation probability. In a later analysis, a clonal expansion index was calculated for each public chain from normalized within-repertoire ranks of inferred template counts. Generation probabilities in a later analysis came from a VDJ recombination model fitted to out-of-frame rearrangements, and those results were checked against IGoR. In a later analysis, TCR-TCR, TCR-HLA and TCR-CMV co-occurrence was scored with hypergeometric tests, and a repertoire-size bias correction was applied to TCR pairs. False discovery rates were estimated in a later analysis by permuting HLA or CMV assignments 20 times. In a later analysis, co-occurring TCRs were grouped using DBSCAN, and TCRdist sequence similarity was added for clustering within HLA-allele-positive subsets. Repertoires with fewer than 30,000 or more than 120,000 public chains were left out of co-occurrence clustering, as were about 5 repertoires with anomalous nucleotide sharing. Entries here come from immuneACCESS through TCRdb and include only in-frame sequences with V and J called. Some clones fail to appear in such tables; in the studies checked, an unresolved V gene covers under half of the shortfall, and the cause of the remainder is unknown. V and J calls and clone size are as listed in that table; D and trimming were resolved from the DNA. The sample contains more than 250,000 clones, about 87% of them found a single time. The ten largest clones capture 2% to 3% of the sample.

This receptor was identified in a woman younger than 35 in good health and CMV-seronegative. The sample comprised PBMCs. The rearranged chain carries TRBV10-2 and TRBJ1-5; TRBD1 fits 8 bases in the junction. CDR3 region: CASRVTGDGNQPQHF. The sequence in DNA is TGCGCCAGCAGGGTGACAGGGGATGGCAATCAGCCCCAGCATTTT.